Below are 25 T cell receptor beta chains sequenced from a single sample in a study of long-term antiretroviral therapy in people with HIV. They ran version v3.0 of the immunoSEQ assay at survey level. Generated by immunoSEQ multiplex PCR, the TCRdb table keeps only in-frame clones and is missing some. The sample holds about 15,000 clones, just under 80% seen once. This sample comprised unsorted PBMCs, obtained 3.2 years after starting antiretroviral therapy. Receptors were obtained from a woman in her forties with HIV.

V gene TRBV30 combines with J gene TRBJ2-5, with 9 bases identical to TRBD2. This CDR3 contains 16 residues. The V gene's germline CDR1 is GTSNPN and CDR2 SVGIG (reference sequence). The J segment lost 5 bases and the V segment lost 0 bases, leaving 10 bases of the junction unmatched. The CDR3 sequence: CAWSVLGGGAGETQYF. CDR3 sequence (DNA): TGTGCCTGGAGTGTTCTTGGCGGGGGGGCCGGTGAGACCCAGTACTTC.

This chain uses TRBV19 with TRBJ1-5; the match to TRBD1 covers 9 bases. Trimming at V came to 8 bases and at J to 4 bases, leaving 3 bases not matched to a gene. CDR1 is LNHDA, CDR2 SQIVND, per germline (reference sequence). This CDR3 contains 13 residues. The CDR3 loop is CASSDRGNQPQHF. CDR3 bases: TGTGCCAGTTCGGACAGGGGAAATCAGCCCCAGCATTTT.

This clone was detected a few times. This sequence joins TRBV12-5 and TRBJ1-5, with D unclear. V was clipped by 2 bases and J by 4 bases, with 3 bases between them. The CDR3 covers 12 residues. The V gene's germline CDR1 is LGHNT and CDR2 FRNRAP. The CDR3 here is CASGLPNQPQHF. The CDR3 nucleotides read TGTGCTAGTGGTTTGCCTAATCAGCCCCAGCATTTT.

The chain employs TRBV30 and TRBJ1-1; D is ambiguous. Germline-derived CDR1 and CDR2 are GTSNPN and SVGIG (reference sequence). This CDR3 has 12 residues. V was cut by 2 bases and J by 6 bases, with 10 bases left in between. CDR3 residues: CAWSPNLPEAFF. In DNA, the CDR3 is TGTGCCTGGAGTCCAAATCTTCCTGAAGCTTTCTTT.

The chain recombines TRBV5-6 with TRBJ1-4; no clear D. The CDR3 sequence is 15 residues long. From germline, CDR1 is SGHDT and CDR2 YYEEEE. The germline V and J ends were trimmed by 4 bases and 3 bases, with 13 bases remaining between them. CDR3 nucleotide sequence: TGTGCCAGCAGCATGAGAGGACTTCCTAATGAAAAACTGTTTTTT. It translates to CASSMRGLPNEKLFF.

This clone was seen more than once but under ten times. The chain has TRBV7-9 and TRBJ1-1, with TRBD1 identical over 7 bases. This CDR3 is built from 14 residues. The germline gives CDR1 SEHNR, CDR2 FQNEAQ (reference sequence). V shed 4 bases and J 3 bases; nucleotides not matched to a gene: 5. The CDR3 spells CASSSQGLDTEAFF. The CDR3 DNA reads as TGTGCCAGCAGCTCACAGGGGCTTGACACTGAAGCTTTCTTT.

This chain joins TRBV7-9 and TRBJ2-5, with D uncertain. There are 11 residues in the CDR3. CDR1 and CDR2 (germline): SEHNR, FQNEAQ (reference sequence). V lost 3 bases and J 5 bases, leaving 4 bases between the germline ends. In DNA form, the CDR3 reads TGTGCCAGCAGCTTCGGTGAGACCCAGTACTTC. Protein sequence: CASSFGETQYF.

There are a few counts of this clone. V and J are TRBV5-1 and TRBJ2-7; 9 bases are shared with TRBD1. The CDR3 consists of 17 residues. Per the germline V gene, CDR1 is SGHRS and CDR2 is YFSETQ. Unmatched junction bases numbered 11, after V lost 1 base and J lost 3 bases. The DNA for the CDR3 is TGCGCCAGCAGCTTGAATTCGCCGGGACAGGGAGACTACGAGCAGTACTTC. This translates into CASSLNSPGQGDYEQYF.

The chain employs TRBV25-1 and TRBJ2-6; TRBD1 aligns across 12 bases. This CDR3 contains 17 residues. Trimming at V came to 4 bases and at J to 2 bases, leaving 3 bases not matched to a gene. The germline V gene has CDR1 MGHDK and CDR2 SYGVNS. CDR3 nucleotide sequence: TGTGCCAGCAGTGGGGACAGGGGGCTCACTGGGGCCAACGTCCTGACTTTC. It is translated as CASSGDRGLTGANVLTF.

V and J are TRBV4-1 and TRBJ2-3, with 11 bases identical to TRBD1. V lost 1 base to trimming and J lost 2 bases; unmatched junction nucleotides: 2. This CDR3 spans 16 amino acids. CDR1 is MGHRA and CDR2 is YSYEKL in the germline V gene. This chain's CDR3 is CASSQGTGGHTDTQYF. The CDR3 DNA sequence: TGCGCCAGCAGCCAAGGGACAGGGGGCCACACAGATACGCAGTATTTT.

This clone has just a few counts. The V call is TRBV27, the J call TRBJ2-7; D not certain. Germline V lookup: CDR1 MNHEY, CDR2 SMNVEV (reference sequence). The CDR3 consists of 14 residues. V was pared by 5 bases and J by 2 bases, with 13 bases between. The CDR3 DNA reads as TGTGCCAGCAGTCCATTTTCATGGGCCTACGAGCAGTACTTC. Translating it yields CASSPFSWAYEQYF.

CDR3 coding DNA: TGTGCCATCAGTGAGGAATTTCTTGGGACAGGGACCACAGATACGCAGTATTTT. Protein sequence: CAISEEFLGTGTTDTQYF. The genes are TRBV10-3 and TRBJ2-3, with 9 bases matching TRBD1. With V trimmed by 2 bases and J by 2 bases, 11 bases remained unmatched. Germline CDR1 reads ENHRY; CDR2 reads SYGVKD. The CDR3 length is 18 residues.

This chain uses TRBV29-1 with TRBJ1-2; 8 nucleotides align to TRBD1. This CDR3 spans 13 amino acids. Unmatched junction bases numbered 8, after V lost 4 bases and J lost 7 bases. Germline V gene lookup returns CDR1 SQVTM and CDR2 ANQGSEA. The CDR3 here is CSVAGQALGGYTF. CDR3 bases: TGCAGCGTTGCGGGACAGGCCCTCGGTGGCTACACCTTC. Complete variable domain (other parts from reference TRBV29-1 and TRBJ1-2): SAVISQKPSRDICQRGTSLTIQCQVDSQVTMMFWYRQQPGQSLTLIATANQGSEATYESGFVIDKFPISRPNLTFSTLTVSNMSPEDSSIYLCSVAGQALGGYTFGSGTRLTVV.

This chain uses TRBV10-3 with TRBJ1-2; D is possibly TRBD1 (5 bases). V was cut by 10 bases and J by 6 bases, with 21 bases left in between. Per germline, CDR1 ENHRY and CDR2 SYGVKD. The CDR3 is 14 amino acids. The CDR3 reads CATKIPTGGHGYTF. CDR3 nucleotides: TGTGCCACCAAGATACCCACAGGCGGTCATGGCTACACCTTC.

This clone came up a few times. V and J are TRBV2 and TRBJ1-2; weak D call: TRBD1 (5 bases). The CDR3 totals 12 residues. V was clipped by 5 bases and J by 4 bases, with 8 bases between them. Germline V gene data show CDR1 as SNHLY and CDR2 as FYNNEI. CDR3: CASSLDTYGYTF. Written as DNA, the CDR3 is TGTGCCAGCAGTCTGGACACCTATGGCTACACCTTC.

The chain couples TRBV7-9 to TRBJ2-7; D tentatively reads TRBD1 or TRBD2 (5 bases each). V lost 5 bases and J 5 bases, leaving 16 bases between the germline ends. The CDR3 extends over 14 amino acids. Germline V gene lookup returns CDR1 SEHNR and CDR2 FQNEAQ (reference sequence). The CDR3: CASSQSGAGDEQYF. DNA for the CDR3: TGTGCCAGCAGCCAATCCGGGGCTGGCGACGAGCAGTACTTC.

The chain recombines TRBV5-1 with TRBJ2-5, with D perhaps given as TRBD1 or TRBD2 (5 bases each). Germline V lookup: CDR1 SGHRS, CDR2 YFSETQ. The CDR3 is made up of 16 amino acids. V was trimmed by 0 bases and J by 5 bases, leaving 17 bases between them. Written as DNA, the CDR3 is TGCGCCAGCAGCTTGGGGGGTAGGGGAGACGGCGAGACCCAGTACTTC. It is translated as CASSLGGRGDGETQYF.

The chain couples TRBV18 to TRBJ1-1; TRBD1 aligns across 8 bases. V gave up 8 bases and J gave up 0 bases; unmatched junction bases: 8. Germline V lookup: CDR1 KGHSH, CDR2 LQKENI. The CDR3 extends over 15 amino acids. Here the CDR3 reads CASTGTGSLNTEAFF. The CDR3 DNA reads TGTGCCAGCACCGGGACAGGCTCTCTGAACACTGAAGCTTTCTTT.

The CDR3 DNA reads as TGTGCCAGCAGCTCCGGGGGGGGTCCAAGGCACTCCTACGAGCAGTACTTC. Encoded protein: CASSSGGGPRHSYEQYF. The V and J genes are TRBV7-9 and TRBJ2-7; TRBD2 matches at 8 bases. Germline V CDR1 and CDR2: SEHNR, FQNEAQ (reference sequence). Trimming cost V 4 bases and J 0 bases; bases outside gene matches: 11. The CDR3 extends over 17 amino acids.

The chain carries TRBV18 and TRBJ1-1; D may be TRBD1 (6 bases). The germline CDR1 and CDR2 sequences are KGHSH and LQKENI. This CDR3 spans 15 amino acids. Trimming took off 3 bases at V and 7 bases at J, with 18 bases between the two ends. The CDR3 DNA reads TGTGCCAGCTCACCTCAACAGGGTAGGAGGGTTGAAGCTTTCTTT. It encodes CASSPQQGRRVEAFF.

This clone has just a few counts. This chain links TRBV5-4 with TRBJ2-1, with 8 bases that match TRBD1. The CDR3 loop spans 13 amino acids. J was trimmed by 7 bases and V by 6 bases; bases with no gene match: 6. Germline assignment: CDR1 SGHNT and CDR2 YYREEE (reference sequence). The CDR3 spells CASNVQGVNEQFF. The CDR3 coding sequence is TGTGCCAGCAACGTACAGGGGGTTAATGAGCAGTTCTTC.

This chain links TRBV5-1 with TRBJ2-7, with 8 bases lining up with TRBD1. In germline, CDR1 is SGHRS, CDR2 YFSETQ. This CDR3 has 13 residues. Trimming removed 7 bases from V and 6 bases from J; junction bases left unmatched: 9. CDR3 protein: CASLEPGGTEQYF. The CDR3 nucleotides read TGCGCCAGCCTCGAGCCAGGGGGCACCGAGCAGTACTTC.

The chain carries TRBV6-5 and TRBJ1-5, with D possibly TRBD1 on 6 matching bases. Germline V lookup: CDR1 MNHEY, CDR2 SVGAGI. With 5 bases removed from V and 2 bases from J, the gap between germline ends came to 13 bases. CDR3 length equals 15 residues. DNA of the CDR3: TGTGCCAGCAGTCAACAGGGTTGGGGCAATCAGCCCCAGCATTTT. Its translation is CASSQQGWGNQPQHF.

The chain joins TRBV6-6 to TRBJ2-7; 7 bases fit TRBD1. V gave up 6 bases and J gave up 12 bases; unmatched junction bases: 17. In germline, CDR1 is MNHNY, CDR2 SVGAGI (reference sequence). The CDR3 is 14 residues long. In DNA, the CDR3 is TGTGCCAGCAGCAAAGACAGGGTAGCGATTAGAGGGTACTTC. Amino acids: CASSKDRVAIRGYF.

V and J are TRBV6-1 and TRBJ2-3, with D uncertain. V gave up 1 base and J gave up 8 bases, with 10 bases separating them. CDR3 length: 13 residues. The germline V gene encodes CDR1 MNHNS and CDR2 SASEGT. The CDR3 bases are TGTGCCAGCAGTGAAGGGGGTTCGGGTACGCAGTATTTT. Translating gives CASSEGGSGTQYF.